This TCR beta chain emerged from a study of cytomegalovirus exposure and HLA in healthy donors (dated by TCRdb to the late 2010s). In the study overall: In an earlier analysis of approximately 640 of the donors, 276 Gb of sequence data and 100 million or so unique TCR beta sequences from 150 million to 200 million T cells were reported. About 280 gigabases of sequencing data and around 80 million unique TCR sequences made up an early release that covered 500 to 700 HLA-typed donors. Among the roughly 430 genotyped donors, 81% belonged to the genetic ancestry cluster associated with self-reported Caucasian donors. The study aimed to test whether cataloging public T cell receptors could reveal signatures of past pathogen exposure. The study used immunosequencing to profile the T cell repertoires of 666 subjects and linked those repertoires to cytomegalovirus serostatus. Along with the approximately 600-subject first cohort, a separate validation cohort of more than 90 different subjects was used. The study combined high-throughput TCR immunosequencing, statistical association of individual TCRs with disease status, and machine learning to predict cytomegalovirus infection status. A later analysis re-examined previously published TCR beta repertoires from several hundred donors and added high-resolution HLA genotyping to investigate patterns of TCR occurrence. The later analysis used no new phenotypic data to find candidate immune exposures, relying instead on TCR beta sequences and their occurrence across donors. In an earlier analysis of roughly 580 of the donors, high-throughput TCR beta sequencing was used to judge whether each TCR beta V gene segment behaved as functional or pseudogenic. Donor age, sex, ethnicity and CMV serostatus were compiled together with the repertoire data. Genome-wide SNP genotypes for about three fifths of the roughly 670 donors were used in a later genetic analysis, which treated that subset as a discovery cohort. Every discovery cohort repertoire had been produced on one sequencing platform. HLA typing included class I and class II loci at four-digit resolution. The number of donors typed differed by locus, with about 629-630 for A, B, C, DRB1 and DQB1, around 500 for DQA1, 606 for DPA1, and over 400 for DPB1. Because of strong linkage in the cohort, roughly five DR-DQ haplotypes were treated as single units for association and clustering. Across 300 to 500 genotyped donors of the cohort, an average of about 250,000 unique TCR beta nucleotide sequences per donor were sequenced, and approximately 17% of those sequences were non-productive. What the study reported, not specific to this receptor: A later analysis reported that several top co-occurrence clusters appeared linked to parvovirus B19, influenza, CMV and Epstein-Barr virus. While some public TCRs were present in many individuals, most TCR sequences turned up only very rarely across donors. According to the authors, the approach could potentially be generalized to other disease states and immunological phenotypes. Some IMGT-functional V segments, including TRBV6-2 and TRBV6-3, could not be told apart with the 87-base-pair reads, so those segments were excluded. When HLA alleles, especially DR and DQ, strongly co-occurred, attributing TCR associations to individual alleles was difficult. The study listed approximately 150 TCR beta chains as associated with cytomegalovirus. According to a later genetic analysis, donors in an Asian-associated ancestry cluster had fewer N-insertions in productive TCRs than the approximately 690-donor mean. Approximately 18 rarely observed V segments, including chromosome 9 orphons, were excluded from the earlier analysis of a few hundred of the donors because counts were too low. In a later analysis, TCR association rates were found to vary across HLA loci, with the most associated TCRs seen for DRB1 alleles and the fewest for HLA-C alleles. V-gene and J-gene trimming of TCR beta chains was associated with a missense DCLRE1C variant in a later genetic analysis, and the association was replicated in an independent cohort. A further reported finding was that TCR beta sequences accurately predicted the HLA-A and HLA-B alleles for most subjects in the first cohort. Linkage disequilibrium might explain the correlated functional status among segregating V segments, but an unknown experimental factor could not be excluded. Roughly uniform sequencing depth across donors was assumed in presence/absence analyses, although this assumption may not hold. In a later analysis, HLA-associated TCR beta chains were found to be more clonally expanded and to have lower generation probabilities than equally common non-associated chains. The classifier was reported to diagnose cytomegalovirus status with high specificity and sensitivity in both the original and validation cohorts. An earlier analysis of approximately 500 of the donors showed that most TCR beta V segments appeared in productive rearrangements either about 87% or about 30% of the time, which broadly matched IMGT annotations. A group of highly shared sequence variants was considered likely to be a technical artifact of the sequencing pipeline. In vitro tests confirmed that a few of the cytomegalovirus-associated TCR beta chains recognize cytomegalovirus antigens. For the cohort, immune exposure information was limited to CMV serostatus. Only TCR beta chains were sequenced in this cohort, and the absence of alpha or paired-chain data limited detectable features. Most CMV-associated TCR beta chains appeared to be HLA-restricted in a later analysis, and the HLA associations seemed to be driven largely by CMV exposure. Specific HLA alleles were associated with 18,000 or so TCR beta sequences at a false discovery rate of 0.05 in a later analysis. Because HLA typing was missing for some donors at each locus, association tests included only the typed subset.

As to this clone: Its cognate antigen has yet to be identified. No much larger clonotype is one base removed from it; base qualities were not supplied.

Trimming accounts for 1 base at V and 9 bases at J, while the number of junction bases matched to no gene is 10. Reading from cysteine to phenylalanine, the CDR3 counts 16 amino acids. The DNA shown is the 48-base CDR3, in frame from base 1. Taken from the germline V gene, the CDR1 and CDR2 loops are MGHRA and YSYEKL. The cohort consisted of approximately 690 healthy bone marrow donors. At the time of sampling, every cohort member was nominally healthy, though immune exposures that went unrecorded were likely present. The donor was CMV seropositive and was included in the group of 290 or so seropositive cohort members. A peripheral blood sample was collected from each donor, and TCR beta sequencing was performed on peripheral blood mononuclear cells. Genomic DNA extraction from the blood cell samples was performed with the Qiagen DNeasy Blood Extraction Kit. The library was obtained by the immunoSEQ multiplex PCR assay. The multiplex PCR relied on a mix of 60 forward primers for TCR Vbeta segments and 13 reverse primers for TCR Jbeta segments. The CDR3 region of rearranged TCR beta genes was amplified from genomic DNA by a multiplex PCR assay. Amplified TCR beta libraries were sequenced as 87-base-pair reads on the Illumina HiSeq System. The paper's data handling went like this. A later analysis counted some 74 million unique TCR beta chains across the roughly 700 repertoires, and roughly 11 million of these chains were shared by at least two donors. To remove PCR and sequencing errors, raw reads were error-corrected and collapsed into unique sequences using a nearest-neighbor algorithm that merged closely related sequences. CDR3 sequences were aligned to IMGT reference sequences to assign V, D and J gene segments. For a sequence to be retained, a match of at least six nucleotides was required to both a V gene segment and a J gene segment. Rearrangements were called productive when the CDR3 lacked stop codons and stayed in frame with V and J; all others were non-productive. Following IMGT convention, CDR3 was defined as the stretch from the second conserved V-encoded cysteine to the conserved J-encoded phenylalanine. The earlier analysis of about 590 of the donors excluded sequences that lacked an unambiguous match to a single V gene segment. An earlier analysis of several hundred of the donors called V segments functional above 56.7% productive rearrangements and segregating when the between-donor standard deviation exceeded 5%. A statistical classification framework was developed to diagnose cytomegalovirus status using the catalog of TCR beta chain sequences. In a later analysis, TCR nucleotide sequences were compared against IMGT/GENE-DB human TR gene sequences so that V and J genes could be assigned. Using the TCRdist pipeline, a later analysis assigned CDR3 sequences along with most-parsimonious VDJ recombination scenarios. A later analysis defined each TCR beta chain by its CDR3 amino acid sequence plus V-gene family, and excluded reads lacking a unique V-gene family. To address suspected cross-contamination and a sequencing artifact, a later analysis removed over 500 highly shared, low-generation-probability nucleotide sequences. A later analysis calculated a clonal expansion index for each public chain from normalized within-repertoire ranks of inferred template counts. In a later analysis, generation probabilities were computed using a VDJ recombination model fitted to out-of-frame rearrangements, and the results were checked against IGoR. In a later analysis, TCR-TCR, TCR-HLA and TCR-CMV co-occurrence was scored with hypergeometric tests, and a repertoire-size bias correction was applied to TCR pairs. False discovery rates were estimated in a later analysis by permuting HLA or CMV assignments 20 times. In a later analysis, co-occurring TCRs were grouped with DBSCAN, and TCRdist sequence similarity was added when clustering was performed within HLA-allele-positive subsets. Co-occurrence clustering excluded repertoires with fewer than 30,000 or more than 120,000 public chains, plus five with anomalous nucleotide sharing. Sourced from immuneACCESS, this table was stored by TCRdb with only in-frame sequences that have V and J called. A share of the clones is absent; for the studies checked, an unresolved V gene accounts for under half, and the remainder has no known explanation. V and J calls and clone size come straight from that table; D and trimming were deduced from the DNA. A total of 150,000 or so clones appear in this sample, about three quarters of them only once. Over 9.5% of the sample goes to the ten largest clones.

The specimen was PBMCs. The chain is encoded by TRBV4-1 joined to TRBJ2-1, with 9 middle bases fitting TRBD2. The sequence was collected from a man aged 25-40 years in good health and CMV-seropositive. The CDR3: CASSQVLAGDLGEQFF. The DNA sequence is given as TGCGCCAGCAGCCAAGTTTTAGCGGGAGATTTAGGTGAGCAGTTCTTC.